This T cell receptor beta chain was captured by sequencing in a study of cytomegalovirus exposure and HLA in healthy donors. In regard to this clone: What it binds is unknown.

Findings and caveats of the study: Common viral pathogens seemed to be connected with several of the most significant clusters, according to a later analysis. A later analysis, which compared TCR beta chains of equal frequency, found the HLA-associated ones more clonally expanded. In vitro work confirmed that three CMV-associated chains recognize CMV antigens.

A multiplex PCR was run with 60 Vbeta primers and 13 Jbeta primers. Profiled with immunoSEQ multiplex PCR; TCRdb holds only in-frame clones, not every one. Here the sample spans about 200,000 clones, 60% to 85% being singletons. The clonotype was recovered from a middle-aged man in good health and CMV-seronegative. Sequencing input: PBMCs.

The chain's CDR3 is CAWRRQGGYEQYF. The CDR3 DNA is TGTGCCTGGAGACGGCAGGGCGGCTACGAGCAGTACTTC. V is TRBV30 and J is TRBJ2-7, with D possibly matching TRBD1 (5 bases). Germline loops: CDR1 GTSNPN, CDR2 SVGIG (reference sequence). There are 13 residues in the CDR3. The ends were cut back, 3 bases at V and 3 bases at J, with 12 bases in the middle.